The rows below give T cell receptor beta chains drawn from one sample of a study of T cell repertoires in ileal Crohn's disease. The table came from immunoSEQ multiplex PCR; TCRdb's copy has only in-frame clones and leaves some out. The sample consists of about 16,000 clones, around 90% of them appearing once. Sequenced input: ileal tissue. The receptors come from an adult with Crohn's disease. Each CDR3 is given with its conserved first and last residue. Each record gives: CDR3 protein, CDR3 DNA, V gene, D gene, clone size, J gene. A D gene is named only where the DNA matches it firmly. Size values are once, few and many counts, or a class for expanded clones, and some rows have none.

CDR3aa: CSVDPGTGEYEQYF
CDR3nt: TGCAGCGTTGACCCCGGGACAGGGGAGTACGAGCAGTACTTC
v_gene: TRBV29-1
d_gene: TRBD1
abundance: -
j_gene: TRBJ2-7

CDR3aa: CAISSGQGNNEQFF
CDR3nt: TGTGCCATCAGTTCGGGACAGGGGAACAATGAGCAGTTCTTC
v_gene: TRBV10-3
d_gene: TRBD1
abundance: once
j_gene: TRBJ2-1

CDR3aa: CASSGVGGGGPTDTQYF
CDR3nt: TGTGCCAGCAGCGGGGTTGGCGGGGGGGGCCCCACAGATACGCAGTATTTT
v_gene: TRBV7-9
d_gene: TRBD2
abundance: -
j_gene: TRBJ2-3

CDR3aa: CASSQSGGRNQPQHF
CDR3nt: TGTGCCAGCAGCCAATCTGGAGGGCGTAATCAGCCCCAGCATTTT
v_gene: TRBV16
d_gene: -
abundance: -
j_gene: TRBJ1-5

CDR3aa: CASTGTVSQETQYF
CDR3nt: TGTGCCAGTACCGGGACAGTAAGTCAAGAGACCCAGTACTTC
v_gene: TRBV2
d_gene: TRBD1
abundance: -
j_gene: TRBJ2-5

CDR3aa: CASSRNRIEAFF
CDR3nt: TGTGCCAGCAGCCGGAACAGGATAGAAGCTTTCTTT
v_gene: TRBV28
d_gene: -
abundance: -
j_gene: TRBJ1-1

CDR3aa: CASRLEGAVRRNQPQHF
CDR3nt: TGTGCCAGCAGACTCGAGGGGGCCGTCAGGCGGAATCAGCCCCAGCATTTT
v_gene: TRBV7-8
d_gene: TRBD1
abundance: -
j_gene: TRBJ1-5

CDR3aa: CASSERRRIFYGYTF
CDR3nt: TGCGCCAGCAGCGAAAGGAGGAGGATTTTCTATGGCTACACCTTC
v_gene: TRBV4-1
d_gene: -
abundance: -
j_gene: TRBJ1-2

CDR3aa: CASSITGGARTGNTIYF
CDR3nt: TGTGCCAGTAGTATTACCGGGGGGGCGCGGACTGGAAACACCATATATTTT
v_gene: TRBV19
d_gene: -
abundance: -
j_gene: TRBJ1-3

CDR3aa: CASSATGTGTSYEQYF
CDR3nt: TGCGCCAGCAGCGCCACGGGGACAGGGACCTCCTACGAGCAGTACTTC
v_gene: TRBV5-1
d_gene: TRBD1
abundance: once
j_gene: TRBJ2-7

CDR3aa: CASSYPRDRASYEQYF
CDR3nt: TGTGCCAGCAGTTACCCTAGGGACAGGGCATCCTACGAGCAGTACTTC
v_gene: TRBV6-5
d_gene: TRBD1
abundance: -
j_gene: TRBJ2-7

CDR3aa: CASSVGISPIRYNEQFF
CDR3nt: TGTGCCAGCAGCGTAGGGATTAGCCCGATTAGGTACAATGAGCAGTTCTTC
v_gene: TRBV9
d_gene: -
abundance: -
j_gene: TRBJ2-1

CDR3aa: CASSSDILSYNEQFF
CDR3nt: TGTGCCAGCAGTTCCGACATCCTCTCCTACAATGAGCAGTTCTTC
v_gene: TRBV6-1
d_gene: -
abundance: few
j_gene: TRBJ2-1